The 26 T cell receptor beta chains in this list originate from one sample, sequenced in a study of blood T cell repertoires in COVID-19. Repertoires were generated with immunoSEQ multiplex PCR, while TCRdb's copy carries only in-frame clones and drops some. The top ten clones hold roughly 2.9% of a sample with around 250,000 clones, 91% of them seen once. The sequenced sample was PBMCs or T cells enriched from blood (not recorded which). These receptors came from a man in his forties who had been exposed to COVID-19.

The chain couples TRBV7-9 to TRBJ2-2; 9 nucleotides match TRBD2. In germline, CDR1 is SEHNR, CDR2 FQNEAQ (reference sequence). Trimming took 2 bases from V and 7 from J; bases not matched to a gene: 8. The CDR3 is made up of 16 amino acids. This CDR3 is CASSLNSGSSDGELFF. The CDR3 nucleotides are TGTGCCAGCAGCTTAAATAGCGGGAGTTCCGACGGGGAGCTGTTTTTT.

V and J are TRBV11-2 and TRBJ2-6; no firm D call. The CDR3 contains 13 residues. Trimming removed 2 bases from V and 4 bases from J, with 3 bases in between. Per germline, CDR1 SGHAT and CDR2 FQNNGV. The CDR3 coding sequence is TGTGCCAGCAGCTTACAGGGGGCCAACGTCCTGACTTTC. It translates to CASSLQGANVLTF.

The genes are TRBV3-1 (or the pseudogene TRBV3-2) and TRBJ2-4; weak D call: TRBD2 (5 bases). Germline-derived CDR1 and CDR2 are LGHDT and YNNKEL (reference sequence). The CDR3 runs to 14 residues. V dropped 3 bases and J dropped 8 bases, with 14 bases sitting between them. The CDR3 region has the DNA TGTGCCAGCAGCCAGGACTTTGGTCGTCACATTCAGTACTTC. It translates to CASSQDFGRHIQYF.

The V and J genes are TRBV28 and TRBJ1-3; D gene unclear. The V gene lost 8 bases and the J gene lost 6 bases, with 11 bases spanning the gap. Germline values: CDR1 MDHEN, CDR2 SYDVKM. The CDR3 totals 12 residues. CDR3 in amino acids: CASSEGTNTIYF. The CDR3 region has the DNA TGTGCCAGCTCTGAGGGAACAAACACCATATATTTT.

The chain uses TRBV6-2 or TRBV6-3 and TRBJ1-5; no clear D gene. Germline V CDR1 and CDR2: MNHEY, SVGEGT. The CDR3 loop spans 15 amino acids. Deletions cut 5 bases from V and 5 bases from J, with 16 bases between. DNA of the CDR3: TGTGCCAGCAGTCCAACGGCCAGGAAGGATCAGCCCCAGCATTTT. Translating gives CASSPTARKDQPQHF.

This sequence joins TRBV5-1 and TRBJ1-6, with TRBD1 as a possible D gene (6 bases). CDR3 length: 16 residues. Germline lookup yields CDR1 SGHRS and CDR2 YFSETQ. The V end lost 0 bases, the J end lost 4 bases, and 11 bases lay between the germline ends. CDR3: CASSLAGQQYNSPLHF. The CDR3, as DNA: TGCGCCAGCAGCTTGGCGGGACAACAATATAATTCACCCCTCCACTTT.

This clone was picked up a small number of times. The genes are TRBV10-3 and TRBJ2-7, with no clear D. From germline, CDR1 is ENHRY and CDR2 SYGVKD. Trimming left V 11 bases short and J 2 bases short, with 16 bases between. The CDR3 totals 13 residues. The CDR3 sequence is CASAPQQAYEQYF. CDR3 nucleotide sequence: TGTGCCTCGGCGCCACAGCAAGCCTACGAGCAGTACTTC.

The chain uses TRBV28 and TRBJ2-2, with 15 bases aligning to TRBD2. CDR3 length: 22 amino acids. The junction had 15 bases not matched to a gene; V was cut back by 4 bases and J by 0 bases. The V gene's germline CDR1 is MDHEN and CDR2 SYDVKM. The CDR3 DNA reads TGTGCCAGCAGTTCAAATCACCATTCCGGGACTAGCGGGAGGACGAACACCGGGGAGCTGTTTTTT. Its protein product is CASSSNHHSGTSGRTNTGELFF.

The chain has TRBV7-9 and TRBJ2-1; 9 nucleotides match TRBD1. The J segment lost 1 base and the V segment lost 5 bases, leaving 3 bases of the junction unmatched. This CDR3 contains 15 residues. Germline V gene lookup returns CDR1 SEHNR and CDR2 FQNEAQ (reference sequence). The CDR3 nucleotides read TGTGCCAGCAGCGTAGACAGGGGGTCCTACAATGAGCAGTTCTTC. Residues: CASSVDRGSYNEQFF.

The chain has TRBV5-4 and TRBJ2-7; 13 bases match TRBD2. The CDR3 spans 15 residues. Losses at the gene ends were 4 bases for V and 5 bases for J; bases not matched to a gene: 6. Germline V gene data show CDR1 as SGHNT and CDR2 as YYREEE (reference sequence). The CDR3 DNA follows: TGTGCCAGCAGCGACGCCGGGACTAGCGGGAACGAGCAGTACTTC. It specifies CASSDAGTSGNEQYF.

The chain joins TRBV24-1 to TRBJ2-3; no definite D call. The CDR3 length is 14 residues. The V gene lost 5 bases and the J gene lost 0 bases, with 8 bases spanning the gap. The V gene's germline CDR1 is KGHDR and CDR2 SFDVKD. The CDR3 reads CATSADPSTDTQYF. As DNA, the CDR3 is TGTGCCACCAGTGCAGATCCTAGCACAGATACGCAGTATTTT.

This sequence joins TRBV7-6 and TRBJ2-5; 9 nucleotides agree with TRBD2. From germline, CDR1 is SGHVS and CDR2 FNYEAQ. The CDR3 runs 16 residues. Trimming removed 2 bases from V and 1 base from J; junction bases left unmatched: 5. The CDR3 bases are TGTGCCAGCAGCTTAATTAGCGGGGGAACCCAAGAGACCCAGTACTTC. It codes for CASSLISGGTQETQYF.

V and J are TRBV3-1 (or the pseudogene TRBV3-2) and TRBJ1-2; tentatively, D is TRBD1 (6 bases). This CDR3 comprises 16 residues. V lost 4 bases to trimming and J lost 0 bases, with 15 bases between them. From germline, CDR1 is LGHDT and CDR2 YNNKEL (reference sequence). The CDR3 bases are TGTGCCAGCAGCCGAAAACCGGACAGTACTAACTATGGCTACACCTTC. Protein product: CASSRKPDSTNYGYTF.

This chain uses TRBV6-1 with TRBJ2-7, with D unresolved. The CDR3 has 14 residues. Trimming took off 0 bases at V and 1 base at J, with 7 bases between the two ends. Germline loops: CDR1 MNHNS, CDR2 SASEGT. The CDR3 loop reads CASSEARRSYEQYF. The CDR3 bases are TGTGCCAGCAGTGAAGCCAGAAGATCCTACGAGCAGTACTTC.

V usage is TRBV19 and J usage is TRBJ2-3, with 9 bases identical to TRBD1. The CDR3 is 17 residues long. In germline, CDR1 is LNHDA, CDR2 SQIVND (reference sequence). V lost 5 bases to trimming and J lost 5 bases; unmatched junction nucleotides: 14. CDR3 residues: CASSSSWGTGRKDTQYF. The CDR3 DNA is TGTGCCAGTAGTTCTTCCTGGGGGACAGGGAGGAAAGATACGCAGTATTTT.

This chain joins TRBV19 and TRBJ2-3; 7 bases are a match to TRBD1. The CDR3 spans 17 residues. CDR1 is LNHDA and CDR2 is SQIVND in the germline V gene (reference sequence). After removal of 6 bases from V and 0 bases from J, the junction contained 12 bases not matched to a gene. As DNA, the CDR3 is TGTGCCAGTAGAGGGACAGACCTACACCGCAGCACAGATACGCAGTATTTT. Amino acid sequence: CASRGTDLHRSTDTQYF.

J is TRBJ2-2 and V is TRBV28; 7 nucleotides match TRBD2. V gave up 6 bases and J gave up 0 bases; unmatched junction bases: 16. CDR3 length equals 19 residues. Per germline, CDR1 MDHEN and CDR2 SYDVKM. This CDR3 reads CASSDFLSLADSNTGELFF. The CDR3 DNA reads as TGTGCCAGCAGCGACTTTTTGAGCCTAGCGGATTCGAACACCGGGGAGCTGTTTTTT.

The V gene is TRBV28, the J gene TRBJ1-5; 11 bases are shared with TRBD1. The CDR3 has 16 residues. V gave up 6 bases and J gave up 9 bases; unmatched junction bases: 13. Germline CDR1 MDHEN, CDR2 SYDVKM. The CDR3 bases are TGTGCCAGCAGCACCTCCCGGACAGGGGGCATGGGGCCCCAGCATTTT. It yields the protein CASSTSRTGGMGPQHF.

The CDR3 DNA reads as TGTGCCAGCAGTTACATGAAGCGGGAGGGATATTACGAGCAGTACTTC. Amino acid sequence: CASSYMKREGYYEQYF. The chain employs TRBV6-2 or TRBV6-3 and TRBJ2-7; TRBD2 agrees at 10 bases. Germline loops: CDR1 MNHEY, CDR2 SVGEGT. This CDR3 contains 16 residues. V gave up 2 bases and J gave up 4 bases; unmatched junction bases: 8.

V gene TRBV9 combines with J gene TRBJ1-1; possibly TRBD1 for D (6 bases). The V end was cut by 4 bases, the J end by 6 bases, with 19 bases between. CDR1 is SGDLS and CDR2 is YYNGEE in the germline V gene. The CDR3 has 15 amino acids. The CDR3 sequence: CASSLPTGPSAEAFF. The CDR3 DNA follows: TGTGCCAGCAGCTTGCCGACAGGACCATCCGCTGAAGCTTTCTTT.

The chain links TRBV19 to TRBJ1-2; possible D gene TRBD1, 5 bases. Trimming took 8 bases from V and 8 from J, leaving 9 bases between them. This CDR3 is 10 amino acids long. From germline, CDR1 is LNHDA and CDR2 SQIVND (reference sequence). The CDR3 coding sequence is TGTGCCAGTGAGGGGAGGGGCTACACCTTC. Translation gives CASEGRGYTF. Full variable domain (remainder filled in from reference TRBV19 and TRBJ1-2): DGGITQSPKYLFRKEGQNVTLSCEQNLNHDAMYWYRQDPGQGLRLIYYSQIVNDFQKGDIAEGYSVSREKKESFPLTVTSAQKNPTAFYLCASEGRGYTFGSGTRLTVV.

The CDR3 spells CAWSVLPGELFF. CDR3 nucleotide sequence: TGTGCCTGGAGTGTACTTCCCGGGGAGCTGTTTTTT. The chain is built from TRBV30 and TRBJ2-2; D unresolved. The CDR3 contains 12 residues. Trimming left V 0 bases short and J 6 bases short, with 5 bases between. Germline-derived CDR1 and CDR2 are GTSNPN and SVGIG (reference sequence).

The chain uses TRBV3-1 (or the pseudogene TRBV3-2) and TRBJ2-5; 8 nucleotides align to TRBD1. The J segment lost 3 bases and the V segment lost 1 base, leaving 7 bases of the junction unmatched. The CDR3 consists of 16 residues. Germline assignment: CDR1 LGHDT and CDR2 YNNKEL (reference sequence). The CDR3 protein is CASSQGDGQGEETQYF. The DNA for the CDR3 is TGTGCCAGCAGCCAAGGTGACGGACAGGGCGAAGAGACCCAGTACTTC.

The chain links TRBV6-5 to TRBJ1-1; TRBD1 might be the D (5 bases). The CDR3 runs 14 residues. Trimming removed 2 bases from V and 4 bases from J, with 11 bases in between. Germline V gene sequence: CDR1 MNHEY, CDR2 SVGAGI. This chain's CDR3 is CASSYNRRVTEAFF. CDR3 sequence (DNA): TGTGCCAGCAGTTACAATCGCAGGGTCACTGAAGCTTTCTTT.

The rearrangement links TRBV14 to TRBJ2-7; TRBD2 might be the D (6 bases). Between the trimmed V and J ends, which lost 3 bases and 1 base, there was a span of 10 bases. Germline lookup yields CDR1 SGHDN and CDR2 FVKESK. The CDR3 has 14 residues. This CDR3 reads CASSHYGGSYEQYF. CDR3 nucleotides: TGTGCCAGCAGCCACTACGGGGGTTCCTACGAGCAGTACTTC.

V is TRBV4-2 and J is TRBJ2-2, with TRBD2 identical over 8 bases. With V trimmed by 0 bases and J by 6 bases, 3 bases remained unmatched. Per germline, CDR1 LGHNA and CDR2 YNFKEQ. This CDR3 has 15 residues. CDR3 sequence (DNA): TGTGCCAGCAGCCAAGATAAACTAGCGGCCGGGGAGCTGTTTTTT. Translation: CASSQDKLAAGELFF.